These 2 T cell receptor beta chains were all obtained from the same sample, sequenced in a study of response to subunit inactivated influenza vaccine. TCRdb reprocessed the RT-PCR reads via MiXCR and lists one record per CDR3 protein. The data show around 710,000 distinct CDR3 sequences, roughly 14% seen once. The starting material was PBMCs from blood, obtained approximately 15 days before vaccination. The source is a man aged 50 to 59 who received an inactivated influenza vaccine.

This sequence joins TRBV29-1 and TRBJ2-7; D gene ambiguous. V lost 3 bases to trimming and J lost 7 bases, with 10 bases between them. The CDR3 consists of 11 residues. The germline CDR1 and CDR2 sequences are SQVTM and ANQGSEA. The DNA for the CDR3 is TGCAGCGTTGATGGGGATACGGAGCAGTACTTC. Translated: CSVDGDTEQYF.

This clonotype was found a few times. The rearrangement links TRBV29-1 to TRBJ2-2; the D is unclear. CDR3 length: 12 residues. CDR1 is SQVTM and CDR2 is ANQGSEA in the germline V gene. V dropped 6 bases and J dropped 2 bases, with 7 bases sitting between them. The CDR3 DNA follows: TGCAGCGTAGGACGTAACACCGGGGAGCTGTTTTTT. Protein sequence: CSVGRNTGELFF.